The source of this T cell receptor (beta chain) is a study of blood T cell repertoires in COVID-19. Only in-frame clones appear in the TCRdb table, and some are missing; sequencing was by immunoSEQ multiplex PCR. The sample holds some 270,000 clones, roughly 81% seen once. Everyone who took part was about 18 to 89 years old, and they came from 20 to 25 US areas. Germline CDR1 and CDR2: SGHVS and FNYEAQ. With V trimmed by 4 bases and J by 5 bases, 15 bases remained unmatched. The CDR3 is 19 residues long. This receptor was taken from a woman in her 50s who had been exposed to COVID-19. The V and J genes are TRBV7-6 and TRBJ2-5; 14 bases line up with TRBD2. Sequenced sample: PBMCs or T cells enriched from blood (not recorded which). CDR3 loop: CASSSTLLRLAGGPETQYF. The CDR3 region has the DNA TGTGCCAGCAGCTCGACACTTTTAAGACTAGCGGGGGGGCCGGAGACCCAGTACTTC.